Listed below are T cell receptor beta chains from one sample, sequenced in a study of CD8+ T cells in alopecia areata. Repertoires were generated with immunoSEQ multiplex PCR, while TCRdb's copy carries only in-frame clones and drops some. This table holds about 200,000 clones, roughly 50% found once. The specimen comprised CD4+ T cells sorted from blood, sampled at week 24, from a patient treated with tofacitinib. These receptors were taken from a human donor with alopecia areata. CDR3s include the opening cysteine and the closing phenylalanine or tryptophan. The order of the fields is CDR3 protein, CDR3 DNA, clone size, V gene, D gene, J gene. D genes are given only for firm matches. The size field is filled for only some rows; it gives once, few, many or a size class.

CASSLDPRNTEAFF,TGTGCCAGCAGCTTGGACCCGAGGAACACTGAAGCTTTCTTT,.,TRBV5-4,.,TRBJ1-1
CASSSQSSGGDNEQFF,TGTGCCAGCAGCTCACAATCTAGCGGGGGGGACAATGAGCAGTTCTTC,.,TRBV9,TRBD2,TRBJ2-1
CASSLSQGAEETQYF,TGTGCCAGCAGCTTATCCCAGGGGGCTGAAGAGACCCAGTACTTC,many,TRBV7-3,TRBD1,TRBJ2-5
CASSQDLTSGVYNEQFF,TGCGCCAGCAGCCAAGATCTGACTAGCGGGGTATACAATGAGCAGTTCTTC,.,TRBV4-3,TRBD2,TRBJ2-1
CSAGTAYGYTF,TGCAGCGCTGGGACGGCTTATGGCTACACCTTC,.,TRBV29-1,.,TRBJ1-2
CASRLGYNEQFF,TGTGCCAGCAGGCTAGGATACAATGAGCAGTTCTTC,.,TRBV2,.,TRBJ2-1
CASSLVGGGNEQFF,TGTGCCAGCAGTTTAGTGGGGGGAGGGAATGAGCAGTTCTTC,.,TRBV28,TRBD2,TRBJ2-1
CASSLGGAGTEAFF,TGTGCCAGCAGTTTAGGGGGCGCGGGCACTGAAGCTTTCTTT,.,TRBV28,.,TRBJ1-1
CASSPVMDTEAFF,TGTGCCAGCAGTCCCGTCATGGACACTGAAGCTTTCTTT,.,TRBV27,.,TRBJ1-1
CASSLVRTSGDQETQYF,TGTGCCAGCAGCTTAGTTAGGACTAGCGGGGACCAAGAGACCCAGTACTTC,.,TRBV7-2,TRBD2,TRBJ2-5
CASSGSGRAWNEQFF,TGTGCCAGTAGTGGGAGCGGGAGGGCCTGGAATGAGCAGTTCTTC,few,TRBV19,TRBD2,TRBJ2-1
CASSWGTPNSYEQYF,TGCGCCAGCAGCTGGGGGACACCCAACTCCTACGAGCAGTACTTC,.,TRBV5-1,.,TRBJ2-7
CATMDRGTYEQYF,TGTGCCACTATGGACAGGGGAACCTACGAGCAGTACTTC,.,TRBV15,TRBD1,TRBJ2-7
CASSQETGGNTEAFF,TGCGCCAGCAGCCAAGAGACAGGGGGCAACACTGAAGCTTTCTTT,few,TRBV4-1,TRBD1,TRBJ1-1
CATPGKGAGQPQHF,TGTGCCACCCCGGGGAAGGGGGCGGGTCAGCCCCAGCATTTT,.,TRBV27,TRBD1,TRBJ1-5
CASSLKAGGPTDTQYF,TGTGCCAGCAGCCTAAAAGCGGGGGGGCCCACAGATACGCAGTATTTT,.,TRBV7-6,TRBD2,TRBJ2-3
CAWSSSYEVRGLNTEAFF,TGTGCCTGGAGTTCGTCCTACGAGGTCCGGGGACTGAACACTGAAGCTTTCTTT,.,TRBV30,.,TRBJ1-1
CASSLVLDLAKNIQYF,TGTGCCAGCAGCTTAGTGCTAGACTTAGCCAAAAACATTCAGTACTTC,few,TRBV11-2,.,TRBJ2-4
CASREGIAGAPEQFF,TGTGCCAGTAGAGAGGGGATAGCGGGAGCCCCGGAGCAGTTCTTC,few,TRBV6-6,TRBD2,TRBJ2-1
CASSSGLALDEQFF,TGTGCCAGCAGCTCAGGACTAGCGTTGGATGAGCAGTTCTTC,.,TRBV5-6,TRBD2,TRBJ2-1
CASNEGQGGKETQYF,TGTGCCAGCAACGAAGGTCAGGGTGGCAAAGAGACCCAGTACTTC,.,TRBV6-6,.,TRBJ2-5
CASSAAPDRGSSPLHF,TGTGCCAGCAGCGCAGCTCCGGACAGGGGGTCATCACCCCTCCACTTT,.,TRBV9,TRBD1,TRBJ1-6
CASSSRDRAGYTF,TGTGCCAGCAGCTCGCGGGACAGGGCTGGCTACACCTTC,once,TRBV7-2,TRBD1,TRBJ1-2
CASSQVFRVRTDTQYF,TGCGCCAGCAGCCAAGTGTTCAGGGTCCGGACAGATACGCAGTATTTT,.,TRBV4-1,.,TRBJ2-3
CASSQHLGSGIPKTEQYF,TGCGCCAGCAGTCAACATCTTGGGTCGGGGATCCCTAAGACCGAGCAGTACTTC,.,TRBV23-1,.,TRBJ2-7
CACRSTPGTYGYTF,TGTGCCTGCAGATCAACGCCGGGGACCTATGGCTACACCTTC,.,TRBV30,.,TRBJ1-2
CASNPSGRAGGELFF,TGCGCCAGCAATCCTAGCGGGAGGGCCGGCGGGGAGCTGTTTTTT,.,TRBV5-1,TRBD2,TRBJ2-2
CAISQVTGSGELFF,TGTGCCATCAGTCAGGTGACAGGGTCCGGGGAGCTGTTTTTT,.,TRBV10-3,TRBD1,TRBJ2-2
CASSEAGDNSPLHF,TGTGCCAGCAGTGAAGCAGGGGACAATTCACCCCTCCACTTT,.,TRBV2,.,TRBJ1-6
CASSAPLGQFTGELFF,TGTGCCAGCAGCGCACCCTTGGGCCAATTCACCGGGGAGCTGTTTTTT,.,TRBV5-4,.,TRBJ2-2
CASSPRGDGNQPQHF,TGTGCCAGCTCACCACGTGGTGATGGCAATCAGCCCCAGCATTTT,once,TRBV18,.,TRBJ1-5
CASSPISGSNRNEQFF,TGTGCCAGCAGTCCCATTAGCGGGAGTAATCGCAATGAGCAGTTCTTC,many,TRBV28,TRBD2,TRBJ2-1
CSVGQGVVYEQYF,TGCAGCGTTGGACAGGGGGTTGTATACGAGCAGTACTTC,.,TRBV29-1,TRBD1,TRBJ2-7
CASSRRTGVEQYF,TGCGCCAGCAGCCGGAGGACAGGGGTCGAGCAGTACTTC,.,TRBV5-1,TRBD1,TRBJ2-7
CASSHPLLDRIGHGYTF,TGCGCCAGCAGCCATCCCCTTCTGGACAGGATTGGGCATGGCTACACCTTC,.,TRBV4-1,TRBD1,TRBJ1-2
CSVVAGTTVQYF,TGCAGCGTTGTCGCAGGCACTACGGTGCAGTACTTC,few,TRBV29-1,.,TRBJ2-7
CASRRGDTAYNEQFF,TGTGCCAGCAGAAGAGGAGACACGGCTTACAATGAGCAGTTCTTC,few,TRBV6-5,.,TRBJ2-1
CASSVQGARGPQYF,TGTGCCAGCAGCGTTCAGGGGGCGCGGGGCCCGCAGTATTTT,.,TRBV2,TRBD1,TRBJ2-3
CASIAGGPGDEQFF,TGTGCCAGTATAGCGGGAGGGCCGGGAGATGAGCAGTTCTTC,.,TRBV19,TRBD2,TRBJ2-1
CAHSQGLGETQYF,TGTGCCCACTCTCAGGGTCTGGGAGAGACCCAGTACTTC,.,TRBV30,.,TRBJ2-5
CASRTAGAIQETQYF,TGTGCCAGCAGGACAGCGGGGGCCATACAAGAGACCCAGTACTTC,few,TRBV2,TRBD2,TRBJ2-5
CSVSGQGVNEQFF,TGCAGCGTCTCGGGACAGGGGGTCAATGAGCAGTTCTTC,few,TRBV29-1,TRBD1,TRBJ2-1
CSVATTGDAYNEQFF,TGCAGCGTTGCAACGACAGGGGACGCCTACAATGAGCAGTTCTTC,few,TRBV29-1,TRBD1,TRBJ2-1
CASSHRAYNEQFF,TGTGCCAGCAGTCACCGGGCCTACAATGAGCAGTTCTTC,few,TRBV6-5,.,TRBJ2-1